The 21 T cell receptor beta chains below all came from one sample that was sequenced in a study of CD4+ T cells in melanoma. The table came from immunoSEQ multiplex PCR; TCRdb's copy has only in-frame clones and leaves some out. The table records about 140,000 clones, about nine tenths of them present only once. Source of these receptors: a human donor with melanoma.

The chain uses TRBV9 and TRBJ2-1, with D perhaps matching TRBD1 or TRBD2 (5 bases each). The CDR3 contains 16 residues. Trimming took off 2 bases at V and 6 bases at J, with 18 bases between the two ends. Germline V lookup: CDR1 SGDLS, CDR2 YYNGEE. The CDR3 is CASSVTSGPSLNEQFF. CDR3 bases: TGTGCCAGCAGCGTCACATCGGGACCTTCTCTCAATGAGCAGTTCTTC.

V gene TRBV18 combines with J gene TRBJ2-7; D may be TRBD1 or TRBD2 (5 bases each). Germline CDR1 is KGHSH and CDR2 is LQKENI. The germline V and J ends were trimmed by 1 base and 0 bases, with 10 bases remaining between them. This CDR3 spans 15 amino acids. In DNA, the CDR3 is TGTGCCAGCTCACCACTGGGACGGGCCTCCTACGAGCAGTACTTC. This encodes CASSPLGRASYEQYF.

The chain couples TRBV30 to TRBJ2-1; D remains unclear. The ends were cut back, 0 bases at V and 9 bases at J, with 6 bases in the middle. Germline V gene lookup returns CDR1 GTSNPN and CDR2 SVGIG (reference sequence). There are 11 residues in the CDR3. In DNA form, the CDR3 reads TGTGCCTGGAGTGTATGGGGTGAGCAGTTCTTC. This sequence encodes CAWSVWGEQFF.

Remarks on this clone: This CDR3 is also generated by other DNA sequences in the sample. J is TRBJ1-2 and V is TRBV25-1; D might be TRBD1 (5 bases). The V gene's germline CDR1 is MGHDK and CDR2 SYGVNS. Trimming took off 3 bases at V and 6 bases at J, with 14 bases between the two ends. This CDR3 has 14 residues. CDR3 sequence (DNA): TGTGCCAGCAGTGAGGGGACGGAAAGACATGGCTACACCTTC. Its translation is CASSEGTERHGYTF.

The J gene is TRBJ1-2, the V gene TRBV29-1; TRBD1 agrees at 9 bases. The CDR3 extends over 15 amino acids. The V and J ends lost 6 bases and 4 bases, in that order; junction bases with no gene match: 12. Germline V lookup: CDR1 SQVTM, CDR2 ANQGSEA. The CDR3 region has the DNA TGCAGCGTCCACCACACCGGGACAGGGCCCTATGGCTACACCTTC. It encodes CSVHHTGTGPYGYTF.

CDR3 residues: CASSTGQPNTGELFF. CDR3 nucleotides: TGCGCCAGCAGCACGGGACAGCCTAACACCGGGGAGCTGTTTTTT. The V call is TRBV5-1, the J call TRBJ2-2; 7 bases match TRBD1. Germline loops: CDR1 SGHRS, CDR2 YFSETQ. This CDR3 is 15 amino acids long. V was clipped by 4 bases and J by 2 bases; unmatched bases: 5.

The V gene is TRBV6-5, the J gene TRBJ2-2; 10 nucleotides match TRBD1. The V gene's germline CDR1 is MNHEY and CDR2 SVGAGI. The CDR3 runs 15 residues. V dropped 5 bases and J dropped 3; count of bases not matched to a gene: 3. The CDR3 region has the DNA TGTGCCAGCAGTAAGGACAGGGGGGACACCGGGGAGCTGTTTTTT. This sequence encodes CASSKDRGDTGELFF.

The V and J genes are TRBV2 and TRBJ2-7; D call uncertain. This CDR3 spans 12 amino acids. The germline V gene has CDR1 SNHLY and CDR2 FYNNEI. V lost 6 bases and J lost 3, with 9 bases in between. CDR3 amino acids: CASSQTYYEQYF. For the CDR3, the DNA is TGTGCCAGCAGCCAGACGTACTACGAGCAGTACTTC.

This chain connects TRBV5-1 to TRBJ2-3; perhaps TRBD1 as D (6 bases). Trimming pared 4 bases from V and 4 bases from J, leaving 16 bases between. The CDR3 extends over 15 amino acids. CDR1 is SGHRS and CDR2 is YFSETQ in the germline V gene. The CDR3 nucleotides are TGCGCCAGCAGCGCGGCCCCCAGGGGACCAGATACGCAGTATTTT. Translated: CASSAAPRGPDTQYF.

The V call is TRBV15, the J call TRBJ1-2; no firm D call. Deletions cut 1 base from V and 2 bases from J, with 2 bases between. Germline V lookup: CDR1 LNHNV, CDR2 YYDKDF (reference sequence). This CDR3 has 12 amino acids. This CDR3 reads CATSRVNYGYTF. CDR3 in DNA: TGTGCCACCAGCAGAGTAAACTATGGCTACACCTTC. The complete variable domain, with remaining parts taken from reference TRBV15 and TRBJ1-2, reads DAMVIQNPRYQVTQFGKPVTLSCSQTLNHNVMYWYQQKSSQAPKLLFHYYDKDFNNEADTPDNFQSRRPNTSFCFLDIRSPGLGDTAMYLCATSRVNYGYTFGSGTRLTVV.

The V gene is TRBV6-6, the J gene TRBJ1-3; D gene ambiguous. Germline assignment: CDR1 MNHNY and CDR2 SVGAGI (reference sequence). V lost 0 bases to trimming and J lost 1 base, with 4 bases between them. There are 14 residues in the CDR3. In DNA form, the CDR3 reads TGTGCCAGCAGTTACTCCCGATCTGGAAACACCATATATTTT. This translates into CASSYSRSGNTIYF.

This CDR3 is CASSLGRDNEKLFF. The CDR3 nucleotides are TGTGCCAGCAGCCTAGGGCGGGATAATGAAAAACTGTTTTTT. The chain is built from TRBV6-1 and TRBJ1-4; no reliable D call. The CDR3 totals 14 residues. Germline V gene lookup returns CDR1 MNHNS and CDR2 SASEGT. V lost 6 bases and J 4 bases, leaving 12 bases between the germline ends.

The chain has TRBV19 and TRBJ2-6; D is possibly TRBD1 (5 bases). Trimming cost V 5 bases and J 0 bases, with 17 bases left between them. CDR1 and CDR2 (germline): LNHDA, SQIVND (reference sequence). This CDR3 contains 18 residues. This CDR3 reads CASSRTPSAFSGANVLTF. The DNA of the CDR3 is TGTGCCAGTAGTCGGACACCTTCAGCCTTCTCTGGGGCCAACGTCCTGACTTTC.

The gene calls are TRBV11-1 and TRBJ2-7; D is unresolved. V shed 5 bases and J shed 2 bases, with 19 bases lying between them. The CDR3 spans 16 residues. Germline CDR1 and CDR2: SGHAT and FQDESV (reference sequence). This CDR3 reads CASSLERTPATYEQYF. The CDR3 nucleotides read TGTGCCAGCAGCCTTGAACGGACCCCAGCCACCTACGAGCAGTACTTC.

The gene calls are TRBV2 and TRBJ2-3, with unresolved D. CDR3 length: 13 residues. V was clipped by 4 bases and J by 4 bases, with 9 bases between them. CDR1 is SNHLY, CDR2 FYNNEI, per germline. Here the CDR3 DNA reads TGTGCCAGCAGTGTGGTGCCCCCAGATACGCAGTATTTT. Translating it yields CASSVVPPDTQYF. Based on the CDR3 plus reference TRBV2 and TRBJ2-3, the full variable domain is EPEVTQTPSHQVTQMGQEVILRCVPISNHLYFYWYRQILGQKVEFLVSFYNNEISEKSEIFDDQFSVERPDGSNFTLKIRSTKLEDSAMYFCASSVVPPDTQYFGPGTRLTVL.

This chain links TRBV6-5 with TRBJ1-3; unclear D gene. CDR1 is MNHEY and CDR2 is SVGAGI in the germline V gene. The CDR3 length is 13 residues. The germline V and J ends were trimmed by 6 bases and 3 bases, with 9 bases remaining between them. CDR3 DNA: TGTGCCAGCAGCCCTCCAGTTGGAAACACCATATATTTT. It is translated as CASSPPVGNTIYF.

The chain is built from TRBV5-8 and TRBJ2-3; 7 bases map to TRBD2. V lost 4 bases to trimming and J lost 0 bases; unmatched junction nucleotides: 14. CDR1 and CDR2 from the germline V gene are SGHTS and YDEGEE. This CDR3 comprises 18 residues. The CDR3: CASSLGRGIQISTDTQYF. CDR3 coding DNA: TGTGCCAGCAGCCTGGGGCGGGGGATCCAAATTAGCACAGATACGCAGTATTTT.

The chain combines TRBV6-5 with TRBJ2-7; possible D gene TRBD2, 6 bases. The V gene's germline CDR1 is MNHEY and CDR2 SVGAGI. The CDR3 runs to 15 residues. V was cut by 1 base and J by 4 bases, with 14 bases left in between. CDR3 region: CASSYYPAGKYEQYF. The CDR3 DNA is TGTGCCAGCAGTTACTATCCCGCGGGGAAATACGAGCAGTACTTC.

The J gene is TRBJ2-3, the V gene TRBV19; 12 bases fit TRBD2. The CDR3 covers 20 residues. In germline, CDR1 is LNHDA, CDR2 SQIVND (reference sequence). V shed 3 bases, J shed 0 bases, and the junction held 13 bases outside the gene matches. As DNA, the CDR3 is TGTGCCAGTAGTATGAGGAGGCGCGGACTAGCGGGGACCAGCACAGATACGCAGTATTTT. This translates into CASSMRRRGLAGTSTDTQYF.

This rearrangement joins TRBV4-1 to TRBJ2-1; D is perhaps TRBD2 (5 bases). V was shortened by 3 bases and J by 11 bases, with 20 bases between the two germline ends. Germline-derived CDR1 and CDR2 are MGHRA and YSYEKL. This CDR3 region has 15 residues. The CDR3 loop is CASSQDGLVLMQQFF. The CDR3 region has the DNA TGCGCCAGCAGCCAGGACGGACTGGTCCTCATGCAGCAGTTCTTC.

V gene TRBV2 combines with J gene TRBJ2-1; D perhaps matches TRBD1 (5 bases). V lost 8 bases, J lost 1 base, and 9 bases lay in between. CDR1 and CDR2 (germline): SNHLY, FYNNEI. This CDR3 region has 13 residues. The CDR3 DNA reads TGTGCCAGCGGAAGACAGTCCTACAATGAGCAGTTCTTC. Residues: CASGRQSYNEQFF.